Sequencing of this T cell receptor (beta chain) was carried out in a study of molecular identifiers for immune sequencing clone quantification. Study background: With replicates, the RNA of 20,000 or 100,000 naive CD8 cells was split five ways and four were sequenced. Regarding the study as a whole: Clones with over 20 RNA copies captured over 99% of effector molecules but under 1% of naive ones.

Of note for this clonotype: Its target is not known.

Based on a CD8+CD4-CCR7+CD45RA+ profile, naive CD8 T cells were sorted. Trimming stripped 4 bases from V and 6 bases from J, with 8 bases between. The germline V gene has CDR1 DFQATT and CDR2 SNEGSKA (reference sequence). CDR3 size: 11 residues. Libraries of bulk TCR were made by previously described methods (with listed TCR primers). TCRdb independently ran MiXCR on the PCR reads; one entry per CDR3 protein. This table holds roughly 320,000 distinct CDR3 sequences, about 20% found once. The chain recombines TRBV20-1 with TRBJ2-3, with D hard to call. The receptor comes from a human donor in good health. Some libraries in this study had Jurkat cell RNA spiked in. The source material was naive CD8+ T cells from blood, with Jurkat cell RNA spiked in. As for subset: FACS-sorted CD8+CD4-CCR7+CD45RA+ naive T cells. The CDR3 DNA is TGCAGTGCTACTCCGACCGATACGCAGTATTTT. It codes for CSATPTDTQYF.